This T cell receptor (beta chain) appears in the sequencing data of a study of blood T cell repertoires in COVID-19. CDR1 and CDR2 (germline): MNHEY, SVGAGI. V lost 10 bases, J lost 4 bases, and 6 bases stayed unmatched. CDR3 size: 12 residues. Original processing methods: How many nucleated cells were present was estimated from reference gene primer amplification. Produced via immunoSEQ multiplex PCR; TCRdb's table is partial and in-frame only. That table gives V, J and clone size, and the DNA gave D and trimming. The repertoire holds some 150,000 clones, with about nine tenths as singletons. This chain joins TRBV6-5 and TRBJ1-2; 7 nucleotides agree with TRBD1. This receptor was obtained from an older woman with acute or convalescent COVID-19. Sequenced material: peripheral blood. CDR3 bases: TGTGCCACTCAAGCAGGGGGCTATGGCTACACCTTC. This translates into CATQAGGYGYTF.